The 21 T cell receptor beta chains in this list originate from one sample, sequenced in a study of blood T cell repertoires in COVID-19. Assay: immunoSEQ multiplex PCR; the TCRdb copy retains only in-frame clones and omits some. The sample records some 29,000 clones, roughly 85% being singletons. Material: peripheral blood. The receptors were sampled from a human donor in a cohort sampled during active COVID-19.

The V call is TRBV5-8, the J call TRBJ1-5; D may be TRBD1 (6 bases). Per the germline V gene, CDR1 is SGHTS and CDR2 is YDEGEE. The V gene lost 5 bases and the J gene lost 3 bases, with 9 bases spanning the gap. The CDR3 extends over 13 amino acids. Written as DNA, the CDR3 is TGTGCCAGCAGGGACAGTTTCAATCAGCCCCAGCATTTT. It specifies CASRDSFNQPQHF.

The V gene is TRBV6-5, the J gene TRBJ2-1, with TRBD1 identical over 9 bases. CDR1 and CDR2 from the germline V gene are MNHEY and SVGAGI. The V segment lost 4 bases and the J segment 6 bases; nucleotides outside the gene matches: 7. This CDR3 region has 15 residues. This CDR3 reads CASSSPGQGFNEQFF. The CDR3 DNA reads TGTGCCAGCAGTTCACCGGGACAGGGCTTCAATGAGCAGTTCTTC.

The chain joins TRBV5-5 to TRBJ2-2, with a weak D call TRBD2 (5 bases). This CDR3 is 16 amino acids long. The germline V gene encodes CDR1 SGHKS and CDR2 YYEKEE (reference sequence). Between the trimmed V and J ends, which lost 5 bases and 3 bases, there was a span of 17 bases. CDR3 loop: CASRRRGYRDTGELFF. CDR3 in DNA: TGTGCCAGCAGACGACGAGGGTACCGAGACACCGGGGAGCTGTTTTTT.

The chain links TRBV7-2 to TRBJ1-6; TRBD1 aligns across 7 bases. Per the germline V gene, CDR1 is SGHTA and CDR2 is FQGNSA. V shed 1 base and J 8 bases; nucleotides not matched to a gene: 8. The CDR3 is made up of 16 amino acids. As DNA, the CDR3 is TGTGCCAGCAGCTTAGTCGGGGCAGGGGGATATTCACCCCTCCACTTT. Translating gives CASSLVGAGGYSPLHF. Variable domain in full (rest from reference TRBV7-2 and TRBJ1-6): GAGVSQSPSNKVTEKGKDVELRCDPISGHTALYWYRQSLGQGLEFLIYFQGNSAPDKSGLPSDRFSAERTGGSVSTLTIQRTQQEDSAVYLCASSLVGAGGYSPLHFGNGTRLTVT.

The genes are TRBV10-3 and TRBJ1-2, with D possibly being TRBD1 (6 bases). V gave up 5 bases and J gave up 8 bases, with 24 bases separating them. The CDR3 runs 16 residues. Germline CDR1 is ENHRY and CDR2 is SYGVKD. In nucleotides, the CDR3 is TGTGCCATCAGTCTAGGGGGGGCAGGGACGACCTTCGGCTACACCTTC. Protein product: CAISLGGAGTTFGYTF.

In its sample, this clone was seen a few times. CDR3 coding DNA: TGTGCCAGCAGCCAAGATCCCACCCAGGGGACATACTTC. Its translation: CASSQDPTQGTYF. The chain couples TRBV3-1 (or the pseudogene TRBV3-2) to TRBJ2-4, with D maybe TRBD1 (6 bases). With 0 bases removed from V and 16 bases from J, the gap between germline ends came to 16 bases. Per the germline V gene, CDR1 is LGHDT and CDR2 is YNNKEL (reference sequence). CDR3 length: 13 amino acids.

This clone appeared a few times. The CDR3 sequence is CASSHELGLAGGSSYNEQFF. The CDR3 DNA reads as TGTGCCAGCAGCCATGAACTGGGACTAGCGGGGGGCAGCTCCTACAATGAGCAGTTCTTC. V usage is TRBV14 and J usage is TRBJ2-1, with 15 bases matching TRBD2. CDR3 length equals 20 residues. Germline assignment: CDR1 SGHDN and CDR2 FVKESK. Trimming took 3 bases from V and 0 from J; bases not matched to a gene: 9.

This clone appeared once. This rearrangement joins TRBV4-3 to TRBJ2-7, with 8 bases lining up with TRBD1. The CDR3 length is 15 residues. V was pared by 5 bases and J by 1 base, with 7 bases of the junction left unmatched. Germline V gene lookup returns CDR1 LGHNA and CDR2 YSLEER. The CDR3 coding sequence is TGCGCCAGCAGCAGACTACAGGGGGGTTCCTACGAGCAGTACTTC. It translates to CASSRLQGGSYEQYF.

This chain connects TRBV20-1 to TRBJ1-1, with D perhaps TRBD1 (6 bases). V was shortened by 6 bases and J by 8 bases, with 13 bases between the two germline ends. The germline gives CDR1 DFQATT, CDR2 SNEGSKA (reference sequence). This CDR3 has 11 amino acids. The DNA of the CDR3 is TGCAGTGCCCAGGGGCGGGTAGAAGCTTTCTTT. Protein sequence: CSAQGRVEAFF.

This clone occurred once. The chain joins TRBV7-9 to TRBJ2-2; D is unclear. V was shortened by 5 bases and J by 6 bases, with 7 bases between the two germline ends. The CDR3 is made up of 12 amino acids. Germline loops: CDR1 SEHNR, CDR2 FQNEAQ (reference sequence). This chain's CDR3 is CASSPVSGELFF. The CDR3 nucleotides read TGTGCCAGCAGCCCTGTTTCCGGGGAGCTGTTTTTT.

This sequence joins TRBV5-8 and TRBJ1-1; a possible D gene is TRBD1 (6 bases). Germline loops: CDR1 SGHTS, CDR2 YDEGEE. V was clipped by 1 base and J by 5 bases, with 15 bases between them. There are 15 residues in the CDR3. CDR3 residues: CASSLWGRPGTEAFF. CDR3 sequence (DNA): TGTGCCAGCAGCTTGTGGGGGCGCCCGGGGACTGAAGCTTTCTTT.

The chain employs TRBV11-2 and TRBJ1-5, with D perhaps matching TRBD1 (5 bases). CDR3 length equals 14 residues. The V end was cut by 1 base, the J end by 7 bases, with 11 bases between. Germline V gene data show CDR1 as SGHAT and CDR2 as FQNNGV. The CDR3 spells CASSLGGSSQPQHF. The CDR3 DNA follows: TGTGCCAGCAGCTTAGGGGGCAGCTCGCAGCCCCAGCATTTT.

V is TRBV3-1 (or the pseudogene TRBV3-2) and J is TRBJ2-5; possibly TRBD2 for D (6 bases). Trimming took 0 bases from V and 7 from J, leaving 9 bases between them. This CDR3 comprises 13 residues. The V gene's germline CDR1 is LGHDT and CDR2 YNNKEL (reference sequence). DNA of the CDR3: TGTGCCAGCAGCCAAGATGTTAGCGGGACCCAGTACTTC. It codes for CASSQDVSGTQYF.

The CDR3 region has the DNA TGTGCCAGCAGCTTGGGACTAGCGATGACCTACGAGCAGTACTTC. Protein product: CASSLGLAMTYEQYF. The J gene is TRBJ2-7, the V gene TRBV5-4; 8 bases are a match to TRBD2. CDR3 length equals 15 residues. Germline CDR1 is SGHNT and CDR2 is YYREEE (reference sequence). V shed 0 bases and J 2 bases; nucleotides not matched to a gene: 4. The whole variable domain, remainder taken from reference TRBV5-4 and TRBJ2-7, is ETGVTQSPTHLIKTRGQQVTLRCSSQSGHNTVSWYQQALGQGPQFIFQYYREEENGRGNFPPRFSGLQFPNYSSELNVNALELDDSALYLCASSLGLAMTYEQYFGPGTRLTVT.

The J gene is TRBJ2-7, the V gene TRBV19, with 12 bases aligning to TRBD1. The CDR3 spans 17 residues. In germline, CDR1 is LNHDA, CDR2 SQIVND (reference sequence). V trimming: 3 bases; J trimming: 4 bases; junction bases outside the gene matches: 10. CDR3 region: CASSIMFRDRGLYEQYF. CDR3 coding DNA: TGTGCCAGTAGTATTATGTTTAGGGACAGGGGGCTGTACGAGCAGTACTTC.

This rearrangement joins TRBV5-1 to TRBJ2-7; 7 positions agree with TRBD2. Trimming removed 0 bases from V and 0 bases from J; junction bases left unmatched: 12. This CDR3 contains 18 residues. From germline, CDR1 is SGHRS and CDR2 YFSETQ. Here the CDR3 DNA reads TGCGCCAGCAGCTTGGGTTTTCCCGGAGCGGGACTCTCCTACGAGCAGTACTTC. It specifies CASSLGFPGAGLSYEQYF. Full variable domain (outside the CDR3, taken from reference TRBV5-1 and TRBJ2-7): KAGVTQTPRYLIKTRGQQVTLSCSPISGHRSVSWYQQTPGQGLQFLFEYFSETQRNKGNFPGRFSGRQFSNSRSEMNVSTLELGDSALYLCASSLGFPGAGLSYEQYFGPGTRLTVT.

The V call is TRBV10-3, the J call TRBJ1-1; 8 bases are shared with TRBD1. This CDR3 contains 14 residues. V gave up 3 bases and J gave up 4 bases; unmatched junction bases: 4. The germline CDR1 and CDR2 sequences are ENHRY and SYGVKD. CDR3 in amino acids: CAISDAGGGTEAFF. The CDR3 nucleotides read TGTGCCATCAGTGACGCAGGGGGCGGCACTGAAGCTTTCTTT.

This clone was observed once. The rearrangement links TRBV27 to TRBJ2-2; D is unclear. The end of the DNA is better explained by TRBJ1-3, so the J call may be wrong. CDR3 size: 13 residues. Germline V CDR1 and CDR2: MNHEY, SMNVEV (reference sequence). The CDR3 region has the DNA TGTGCCAGCAGTTTGGGCTCTGGAAACACCATATATTTT. Residues: CASSLGSGNTIYF.

This chain uses TRBV29-1 with TRBJ2-1, with D possibly being TRBD2 (5 bases). Per the germline V gene, CDR1 is SQVTM and CDR2 is ANQGSEA. The CDR3 is made up of 15 amino acids. Trimming removed 3 bases from V and 1 base from J, with 13 bases in between. CDR3 coding DNA: TGCAGCGTTGACCGTCGGGGTAGTTCCTACAATGAGCAGTTCTTC. It yields the protein CSVDRRGSSYNEQFF.

The chain uses TRBV10-3 and TRBJ1-6; 10 bases map to TRBD1. CDR3 size: 17 residues. CDR1 and CDR2 (germline): ENHRY, SYGVKD. V gave up 8 bases and J gave up 7 bases; unmatched junction bases: 14. DNA of the CDR3: TGTGCCATCGCCGGGACAGGGGACCGCGGAGGGAATTCACCCCTCCACTTT. Protein: CAIAGTGDRGGNSPLHF.

The chain uses TRBV5-1 and TRBJ2-7; D is unclear. Germline CDR1 SGHRS, CDR2 YFSETQ. V was pared by 0 bases and J by 10 bases, with 11 bases between. The CDR3 totals 12 residues. The CDR3 DNA sequence: TGCGCCAGCAGCTTGGACTTCAGCGTCCAGTACTTC. It codes for CASSLDFSVQYF.